This passage covers 24 T cell receptor beta chains from one sample sequenced in a study of tumor and adjacent non-tumor tissue in lung cancer. A modified ARM-PCR protocol with three rounds of nested PCR amplified TCRbeta. Via MiXCR, TCRdb re-called the multiplex PCR reads, giving one row per CDR3 protein. Of fewer than 150,000 distinct CDR3 sequences in the sample, around 66% were seen once. The template was RNA from unsorted bulk tissue. Sequencing was performed on lung tumor tissue. The source is a man in his sixties with small cell lung cancer.

The chain couples TRBV6-5 to TRBJ2-1; TRBD2 matches 7 bases. With V trimmed by 3 bases and J by 6 bases, 11 bases remained unmatched. Per germline, CDR1 MNHEY and CDR2 SVGAGI. The CDR3 runs 16 residues. The CDR3: CASSYYGGLSVNEQFF. CDR3 nucleotide sequence: TGTGCCAGCAGTTATTATGGGGGACTATCGGTCAATGAGCAGTTCTTC.

For this clonotype: One end of the junction fails to match germline, which may point to a read error. The rearrangement links TRBV11-2 to TRBJ2-3; perhaps TRBD2 as D (6 bases). The CDR3 totals 14 residues. The germline gives CDR1 SGHAT, CDR2 FQNNGV. In DNA form, the CDR3 reads TGTGTCAGCAGCTTAGCGGATGAAACAGATACGCAGTGTTTT. Protein: CVSSLADETDTQCF.

With respect to this clonotype: One base away lies a much larger clone, so this may be a sequencing read error. The CDR3 carries no conserved terminal phenylalanine or tryptophan, so it likely arises from a read error. The chain combines TRBV28 with TRBJ2-7, with TRBD2 matching 9 bases. The CDR3 spans 15 residues. From germline, CDR1 is MDHEN and CDR2 SYDVKM. With 5 bases clipped from V and 2 bases from J, the junction kept 7 bases outside the gene matches. The DNA for the CDR3 is TGTGCCAGCAGTGGGATAGCGGGAGAACCCTACGAGCAGTACTTA. It encodes CASSGIAGEPYEQYL.

In its sample, this clonotype was seen once. This sequence joins TRBV20-1 and TRBJ2-1, with D perhaps TRBD2 (6 bases). Trimming shortened V by 0 bases and J by 6 bases, and 21 bases separated the two germline ends. This CDR3 has 17 residues. Germline CDR1 is DFQATT and CDR2 is SNEGSKA (reference sequence). CDR3 region: CSARDWSGWTEVNEQFF. DNA for the CDR3: TGCAGTGCTAGAGATTGGAGCGGGTGGACCGAAGTCAATGAGCAGTTCTTC.

A word on this clonotype: One junction end does not reproduce the germline sequence, and a read error may be involved. DNA for the CDR3: TGCTGTGCTAGGAGGTACCAAGTGACCCAGTACTTC. Its translation is CCARRYQVTQYF. V gene TRBV20-1 combines with J gene TRBJ2-5, with D perhaps matching TRBD2 (5 bases). There are 12 residues in the CDR3. Germline CDR1 and CDR2: DFQATT and SNEGSKA (reference sequence).

For this clonotype: Given the absence of the conserved phenylalanine or tryptophan at the CDR3 end, a read error is likely. This chain links TRBV11-3 with TRBJ2-7, with D possibly TRBD1 on 7 matching bases. The CDR3 totals 14 residues. Germline CDR1 and CDR2: SGHNT and YENEEA. Written as DNA, the CDR3 is TGTGCCAGCAACTTAGGAGGGGGCGGGTACGAGCAGTACATC. This sequence encodes CASNLGGGGYEQYI.

Points on this clonotype: The junction does not match germline at one end; this may be a read error. The chain recombines TRBV11-3 with TRBJ2-1; the D gene is possibly TRBD1 (5 bases). CDR1 SGHNT and CDR2 YENEEA come from the germline V gene. This CDR3 is built from 13 residues. The CDR3 here is CASSFHEDNEQFF. CDR3 nucleotides: TGTGCGAGCAGCTTTCATGAGGACAATGAGCAATTCTTC.

This clonotype was detected once. Since a much larger clone is just one base distant, this may be a read error. V is TRBV4-2 and J is TRBJ2-7; 7 bases map to TRBD1. Germline CDR1 and CDR2: LGHNA and YNFKEQ. This CDR3 region has 14 residues. The DNA of the CDR3 is TGTGCCAACAGCCCCACCGGGACAGCATACGAGCAGTACTTC. The encoded protein is CANSPTGTAYEQYF.

Notes on this clonotype: The junction does not match germline at one end; this may be a read error. The chain uses TRBV10-3 and TRBJ1-5; TRBD1 might be the D (5 bases). The germline gives CDR1 ENHRY, CDR2 SYGVKD. CDR3 size: 13 residues. The CDR3 spells CAAKVGQDQHQHF. The CDR3, as DNA: TGTGCCGCGAAAGTGGGGCAGGATCAGCACCAGCATTTT.

On this clonotype itself: This sequence may be a read error, since a much larger clone differs from it by one base. V and J are TRBV20-1 and TRBJ2-3; TRBD2 matches at 7 bases. This CDR3 comprises 17 residues. Germline V gene lookup returns CDR1 DFQATT and CDR2 SNEGSKA (reference sequence). DNA of the CDR3: TGCACTGCTAGAGATTTCCTAGCGGATACCAGCACAGATACGCAGTATTTT. It yields the protein CTARDFLADTSTDTQYF.

This clonotype was counted ten times or more. J is TRBJ2-7 and V is TRBV6-1; the D gene is possibly TRBD1 (6 bases). V was trimmed by 4 bases and J by 2 bases, leaving 12 bases between them. The CDR3 spans 14 residues. In germline, CDR1 is MNHNS, CDR2 SASEGT. Here the CDR3 DNA reads TGTGCCAGCAGTGCCCGACAGGCTACCTACGAGCAGTACTTC. Protein product: CASSARQATYEQYF.

In the case of this clonotype: The junction departs from germline at one end; a sequencing error may be responsible. The chain is built from TRBV20-1 and TRBJ2-7, with 7 bases that match TRBD2. Looked up from germline, CDR1 is DFQATT and CDR2 is SNEGSKA (reference sequence). The CDR3 sequence is 15 residues long. CDR3 sequence: CSARDFRREWYEQYF. Written as DNA, the CDR3 is TGCAGTGCTAGGGATTTTAGGCGGGAGTGGTACGAGCAGTATTTC.

The table lists this clonotype with a count of one. The V gene is TRBV20-1, the J gene TRBJ2-3; maybe TRBD1 (5 bases). Trimming left V 5 bases short and J 3 bases short, with 18 bases between. CDR3 length equals 15 residues. Germline-derived CDR1 and CDR2 are DFQATT and SNEGSKA (reference sequence). DNA for the CDR3: TGCAGTGCTGCTGTGGGGCATATGAAGACAGATACGCAGTATTTT. This translates into CSAAVGHMKTDTQYF.

This clonotype was counted at least ten times. The chain couples TRBV5-5 to TRBJ2-1, with no clear D. Germline CDR1 SGHKS, CDR2 YYEKEE (reference sequence). V shed 4 bases and J shed 5 bases, with 22 bases lying between them. This CDR3 has 17 amino acids. The CDR3 sequence: CASSPRTTSLSNNEQFF. CDR3 in DNA: TGTGCCAGCAGCCCCCGGACGACTTCCCTCTCGAACAATGAGCAGTTCTTC.

Of note for this clonotype: A read error may account for a junction end that differs from germline. The chain carries TRBV4-1 and TRBJ2-7; TRBD2 matches at 7 bases. The CDR3 runs 14 residues. CDR1 is MGHRA, CDR2 YSYEKL, per germline. The CDR3 sequence is CASSPGTTRYEQHF. The CDR3 region has the DNA TGCGCCAGCAGCCCCGGGACTACTAGATACGAGCAGCACTTC.

A remark on this clonotype: A much larger clone is a single base away; this may be a read error. The chain uses TRBV20-1 and TRBJ2-5, with D perhaps given as TRBD1 or TRBD2 (5 bases each). Germline values: CDR1 DFQATT, CDR2 SNEGSKA (reference sequence). The CDR3 spans 15 residues. In nucleotides, the CDR3 is TGCAGTACTAGAGAGCCCAGGGACCCGGGTAAGGCCCAGTACTTC. Its translation is CSTREPRDPGKAQYF.

A remark on this clonotype: A much bigger clone sits one base away, suggesting this may be a read error. CDR3 nucleotide sequence: TGCAGTGCGCAACTAGCGGGCACAGATATGCAGTATTTT. This sequence encodes CSAQLAGTDMQYF. The chain uses TRBV20-1 and TRBJ2-3, with 9 bases matching TRBD2. Per the germline V gene, CDR1 is DFQATT and CDR2 is SNEGSKA (reference sequence). This CDR3 has 13 residues.

The genes are TRBV5-1 and TRBJ2-1; no clear D. This CDR3 region has 14 residues. Germline V CDR1 and CDR2: SGHRS, YFSETQ. V dropped 1 base and J dropped 2 bases, with 7 bases sitting between them. The CDR3, as DNA: TGCGCCAGCAGCTTGTCCACAGCCTACAATGAGCAGTTCTTC. Protein product: CASSLSTAYNEQFF.

Remarks on this clonotype: An end of the junction differs from the germline gene, which may be a read error. The chain couples TRBV6-2 or TRBV6-3 to TRBJ2-1, with D unresolved. The CDR3 consists of 15 residues. Per the germline V gene, CDR1 is MNHEY and CDR2 is SVGEGT. CDR3 protein: CASSYSGTPLNEQFF. As DNA, the CDR3 is TGTGCCAGCAGTTACTCGGGTACACCCCTCAATGAACAGTTCTTC.

As concerns this clonotype: One end of the junction varies from germline; a read error may be responsible. This chain links TRBV5-4 with TRBJ2-1; D unresolved. The CDR3 runs 15 residues. From germline, CDR1 is SGHNT and CDR2 YYREEE (reference sequence). The CDR3 nucleotides read TGTGCCAGCAACTTGACGTTTACTTCCCGGCGGGAGCAGTTCTTC. Its translation is CASNLTFTSRREQFF.

This clonotype was seen a few times. This rearrangement joins TRBV11-2 to TRBJ2-1; D call uncertain. V was clipped by 0 bases and J by 2 bases, with 8 bases between them. The CDR3 is made up of 15 amino acids. Germline assignment: CDR1 SGHAT and CDR2 FQNNGV. The CDR3 DNA is TGTGCCAGCAGCTTAGACGCAGCGCCCTACAATGAGCAGTTCTTC. This encodes CASSLDAAPYNEQFF.

This clonotype occurred many times. This chain links TRBV28 with TRBJ2-1, with 8 bases fitting TRBD1. CDR1 and CDR2 (germline): MDHEN, SYDVKM. The CDR3 has 18 amino acids. V shed 4 bases, J shed 7 bases, and the junction held 18 bases outside the gene matches. This chain's CDR3 is CASSSRYMDRELGNEQFF. For the CDR3, the DNA is TGTGCCAGCAGTTCGCGATATATGGACAGGGAGCTAGGAAATGAGCAGTTCTTC.

This rearrangement joins TRBV4-1 to TRBJ2-1; TRBD2 matches 11 bases. This CDR3 is built from 15 residues. Germline V gene sequence: CDR1 MGHRA, CDR2 YSYEKL. J gave up 9 bases and V 4 bases, and 8 bases lay outside the gene matches. CDR3 DNA sequence: TGCGCCAGCAGCCCTATGACTAGCGGGAATACTGAGCAGTTCTTC. As protein: CASSPMTSGNTEQFF.

The chain combines TRBV5-1 with TRBJ2-3; 8 bases fit TRBD2. This CDR3 spans 17 amino acids. The germline V gene has CDR1 SGHRS and CDR2 YFSETQ. V gave up 0 bases and J gave up 1 base; unmatched junction bases: 7. CDR3 nucleotides: TGCGCCAGCAGCTTGGCCGTCGCACTAGCGGGCACAGATACGCAGTATTTT. Amino acids: CASSLAVALAGTDTQYF.